This TCR beta chain was recovered during a study of shared T cell receptors in the human thymus. Using immunoSEQ multiplex PCR, the repertoire was profiled, and TCRdb retains in-frame clones only, with some absent. The table lists 500,000 to 850,000 clones, about 90% of them singletons. The CDR3 length is 16 residues. Between the trimmed V and J ends, which lost 0 bases and 3 bases, there was a span of 15 bases. CDR1 and CDR2 (germline): SNHLY, FYNNEI. These same data were also listed under a study on human thymus T cells. That study reports: Surgeons resected thymus tissue during corrective heart surgery.

The genes are TRBV2 and TRBJ2-7, with D possibly matching TRBD2 (5 bases). The receptor was derived from a boy younger than two with a congenital heart defect. Sequenced material: thymocytes. The CDR3 loop is CASSEAGETLLYEQYF. In DNA form, the CDR3 reads TGTGCCAGCAGTGAAGCCGGGGAGACACTGCTCTACGAGCAGTACTTC.